Below are 2 T cell receptor beta chains sequenced from a single sample in a study of blood T cells in healthy people across ages. It was with a sample-barcoded 5' primer and a J-beta primer mix that a second PCR of roughly 7 to 12 cycles was run. TCRdb re-called the 5' RACE reads through MiXCR, storing one row per CDR3 protein. Among 700,000 to 950,000 distinct CDR3 sequences listed, 55% to 75% were seen once. Sequenced: blood. These receptors all stem from a man aged 25-45 years in good health.

The chain links TRBV7-2 to TRBJ2-7; 8 nucleotides align to TRBD1. The CDR3 is made up of 15 amino acids. The V gene end was trimmed by 3 bases and the J gene end by 7 bases; junction bases not matched to a gene: 11. Germline assignment: CDR1 SGHTA and CDR2 FQGNSA. The CDR3 reads CASSLQGARNNEQYF. In nucleotides, the CDR3 is TGTGCCAGCAGCTTGCAGGGGGCGCGGAACAATGAGCAGTACTTC.

V gene TRBV6-6 combines with J gene TRBJ2-5; D is unclear. The germline gives CDR1 MNHNY, CDR2 SVGAGI (reference sequence). CDR3 length: 11 residues. CDR3 sequence (DNA): TGTGTGTCGGGTAACCAAGAGACCCAGTACTTC. Its protein product is CVSGNQETQYF.